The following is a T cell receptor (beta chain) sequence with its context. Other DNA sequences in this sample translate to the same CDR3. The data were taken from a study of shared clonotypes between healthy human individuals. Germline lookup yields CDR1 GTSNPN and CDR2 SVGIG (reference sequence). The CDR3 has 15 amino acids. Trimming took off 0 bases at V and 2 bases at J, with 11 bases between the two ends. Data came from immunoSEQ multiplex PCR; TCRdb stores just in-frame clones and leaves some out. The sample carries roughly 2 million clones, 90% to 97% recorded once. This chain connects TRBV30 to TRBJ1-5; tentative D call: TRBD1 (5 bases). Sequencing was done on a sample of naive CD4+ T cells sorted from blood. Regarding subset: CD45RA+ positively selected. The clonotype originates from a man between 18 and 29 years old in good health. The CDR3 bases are TGTGCCTGGAGTGTAGGGCAGGGCGGCAATCAGCCCCAGCATTTT. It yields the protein CAWSVGQGGNQPQHF.